These 7 T cell receptor beta chains were sequenced from one sample in a study of blood T cell repertoires in COVID-19. Produced via immunoSEQ multiplex PCR; TCRdb's table is partial and in-frame only. The table includes about 140,000 clones, 84% detected once. Sequencing used peripheral blood. Source of these receptors: a woman older than 75 in a cohort sampled during active or convalescent COVID-19.

DNA for the CDR3: TGTGCCAGCAGCCCGAAGGACAGGGTGCATGTCGGGGAGCTGTTTTTT. This sequence encodes CASSPKDRVHVGELFF. The rearrangement links TRBV4-2 to TRBJ2-2, with 8 bases lining up with TRBD1. The ends lost 4 bases at V and 7 bases at J; junction bases unmatched: 11. In germline, CDR1 is LGHNA, CDR2 YNFKEQ. This CDR3 has 16 residues.

V usage is TRBV30 and J usage is TRBJ2-2, with unresolved D. Trimming left V 2 bases short and J 5 bases short, with 9 bases between. The CDR3 length is 13 residues. Germline V gives CDR1 GTSNPN, CDR2 SVGIG (reference sequence). DNA for the CDR3: TGTGCCTGGAGTCGAACAGTTACCGGGGAGCTGTTTTTT. This encodes CAWSRTVTGELFF. The full variable domain, its missing parts supplied by reference TRBV30 and TRBJ2-2, is SQTIHQWPATLVQPVGSPLSLECTVEGTSNPNLYWYRQAAGRGLQLLFYSVGIGQISSEVPQNLSASRPQDRQFILSSKKLLLSDSGFYLCAWSRTVTGELFFGEGSRLTVL.

This chain joins TRBV6-6 and TRBJ2-3, with 7 bases fitting TRBD1. Germline assignment: CDR1 MNHNY and CDR2 SVGAGI (reference sequence). J lost 2 bases, V lost 6 bases, and 5 bases had no gene match. The CDR3 sequence is 14 residues long. CDR3 loop: CASRRGRSTDTQYF. In nucleotides, the CDR3 is TGTGCCAGCAGGAGGGGGCGGTCCACAGATACGCAGTATTTT.

As for this clone: The junction departs from the called germline gene at one end, perhaps through a read error. The rearrangement uses TRBV12-3 or TRBV12-4 and TRBJ2-7, with D maybe TRBD2 (5 bases). The CDR3 runs 12 residues. CDR3 nucleotides: TGTGCCAGCAGTTTAGGAGGGTCGCCCGATAGCTTC. Its translation: CASSLGGSPDSF.

This clone was recorded a few times. The CDR3 nucleotides read TGTGCCAGCACCGAAGACAGCCGTAATGAAAAACTGTTTTTT. Amino acids: CASTEDSRNEKLFF. The chain has TRBV6-6 and TRBJ1-4, with D perhaps TRBD1 (5 bases). The germline V gene has CDR1 MNHNY and CDR2 SVGAGI (reference sequence). Trimming shortened V by 7 bases and J by 4 bases, and 13 bases separated the two germline ends. The CDR3 covers 14 residues.

V gene TRBV12-5 combines with J gene TRBJ1-2; 10 bases agree with TRBD1. The CDR3 sequence is 17 residues long. Trimming removed 4 bases from V and 0 bases from J; junction bases left unmatched: 8. The germline CDR1 and CDR2 sequences are LGHNT and FRNRAP. The chain's CDR3 is CASGSTGQGQANYGYTF. The DNA for the CDR3 is TGTGCTAGTGGTTCCACGGGACAGGGGCAAGCTAACTATGGCTACACCTTC.

V is TRBV12-5 and J is TRBJ2-7; D ambiguous. Germline loops: CDR1 LGHNT, CDR2 FRNRAP. The CDR3 loop spans 13 amino acids. Trimming shortened V by 3 bases and J by 3 bases, and 9 bases separated the two germline ends. CDR3 nucleotide sequence: TGTGCTAGTGGTTTATCCCGGGTCTACGAGCAGTACTTC. Translation gives CASGLSRVYEQYF.